These 7 T cell receptor beta chains were sequenced from one sample in a study of OX40 agonist ivuxolimab in advanced cancers. Library generation was performed with the immunoSEQ multiplex PCR assay. TCRdb carries this immuneACCESS record with in-frame sequences only. Its versions omit some clonotypes, under half of them owing to an unresolved V gene in the studies checked, with the rest unexplained. The sample table holds around 60,000 clones, of which about 90% were seen once. The ten largest clones add up to approximately 25% of the sample. The sequenced sample was CD4+ or CD8+ T cells sorted from blood, obtained in a trial of the OX40 agonist ivuxolimab. The receptors were sampled from an adult with an advanced solid tumor such as melanoma, head and neck, liver or kidney cancer.

This chain uses TRBV10-2 with TRBJ2-5, with D perhaps TRBD2 (6 bases). V lost 5 bases, J lost 2 bases, and 12 bases lay in between. From germline, CDR1 is WSHSY and CDR2 SAAADI. The CDR3 covers 14 residues. The CDR3 sequence is CASSYLARQETQYF. The CDR3 DNA follows: TGCGCCAGCAGTTACCTAGCGCGACAAGAGACCCAGTACTTC.

Here the CDR3 DNA reads TGTGCCAGCAGCCGGCCGGGAAACTACGAGCAGTACTTC. Its protein is CASSRPGNYEQYF. J is TRBJ2-7 and V is TRBV11-2, with D perhaps TRBD2 (5 bases). Looked up from germline, CDR1 is SGHAT and CDR2 is FQNNGV. Trimming cost V 5 bases and J 3 bases, with 11 bases left between them. The CDR3 runs 13 residues.

This clone was detected only once. The CDR3 bases are TGCGCCAGCAGCCAAGTATCCTACGGTACTTTCATGGTACCTGAAGGCTACACCTTC. It yields the protein CASSQVSYGTFMVPEGYTF. The genes are TRBV4-1 and TRBJ1-2; no definite D call. V was cut by 1 base and J by 8 bases, with 29 bases left in between. The germline V gene has CDR1 MGHRA and CDR2 YSYEKL. This CDR3 region has 19 residues.

This chain links TRBV6-1 with TRBJ2-7, with TRBD2 as a possible D gene (5 bases). Trimming cost V 3 bases and J 6 bases, with 9 bases left between them. This CDR3 comprises 12 residues. Germline V gene sequence: CDR1 MNHNS, CDR2 SASEGT. The CDR3 sequence: CASSDARGEQYF. The DNA for the CDR3 is TGTGCCAGCAGTGACGCCCGGGGCGAGCAGTACTTC.

The chain carries TRBV11-2 and TRBJ2-7; 14 bases match TRBD2. J gave up 4 bases and V 5 bases, and 4 bases lay outside the gene matches. Germline V gives CDR1 SGHAT, CDR2 FQNNGV. This CDR3 is 15 amino acids long. This CDR3 is CASSGGTSGGYEQYF. Written as DNA, the CDR3 is TGTGCCAGCAGCGGCGGGACTAGCGGGGGTTACGAGCAGTACTTC.

The chain uses TRBV2 and TRBJ1-5; no clear D gene. Germline CDR1 and CDR2: SNHLY and FYNNEI. The V gene lost 3 bases and the J gene lost 0 bases, with 6 bases spanning the gap. This CDR3 has 14 amino acids. The CDR3 reads CASSEGSSNQPQHF. CDR3 coding DNA: TGTGCCAGCAGTGAGGGCAGTAGCAATCAGCCCCAGCATTTT.

The CDR3 is CASSLMVVGSYEQYF. The CDR3 DNA reads as TGTGCCAGCAGCTTAATGGTCGTTGGCTCCTACGAGCAGTACTTC. The rearrangement uses TRBV7-9 and TRBJ2-7; no definite D call. Looked up from germline, CDR1 is SEHNR and CDR2 is FQNEAQ (reference sequence). The CDR3 sequence is 15 residues long. V was trimmed by 2 bases and J by 0 bases, leaving 11 bases between them.